The 28 T cell receptor beta chains below come from one sample, sequenced in a study of blood T cell repertoires in COVID-19. Sequencing used immunoSEQ multiplex PCR; TCRdb keeps in-frame clones, though not all of them. The sample includes some 300,000 clones, about 90% seen only once; the top ten take more than 1%. Source material: PBMCs or T cells enriched from blood (not recorded which). These receptors came from a woman aged 25 to 39 who had recovered from COVID-19.

This chain uses TRBV5-5 with TRBJ1-5; D call uncertain. CDR1 SGHKS and CDR2 YYEKEE come from the germline V gene (reference sequence). V lost 0 bases and J 6 bases, leaving 13 bases between the germline ends. The CDR3 length is 15 residues. This CDR3 is CASSLEGGLGQPQHF. DNA for the CDR3: TGTGCCAGCAGCTTGGAGGGAGGGTTGGGTCAGCCCCAGCATTTT.

This chain links TRBV27 with TRBJ2-3; 9 bases are a match to TRBD1. J lost 6 bases, V lost 2 bases, and 24 bases had no gene match. The CDR3 is 21 amino acids. Germline V CDR1 and CDR2: MNHEY, SMNVEV (reference sequence). The CDR3 DNA reads TGTGCCAGCAGTTTAACCTTTACACAGGGGGCCGCGAACCCCTCTGGGGATACGCAGTATTTT. This codes for CASSLTFTQGAANPSGDTQYF.

This clone was seen once. This sequence joins TRBV5-1 and TRBJ1-5; TRBD1 matches 10 bases. The CDR3 runs to 17 residues. The germline CDR1 and CDR2 sequences are SGHRS and YFSETQ. The trim removed 0 bases at V and 3 bases at J, leaving 6 bases unmatched. CDR3 sequence (DNA): TGCGCCAGCAGCTTGGGAACCGGGACAGGGGCCAATCAGCCCCAGCATTTT. This gives the protein CASSLGTGTGANQPQHF.

V gene TRBV24-1 combines with J gene TRBJ2-5; 13 bases agree with TRBD2. The CDR3 length is 15 residues. The V segment lost 3 bases and the J segment 5 bases; nucleotides outside the gene matches: 2. Germline values: CDR1 KGHDR, CDR2 SFDVKD. The CDR3 DNA follows: TGTGCCACCAGTGATGTGACTAGCGGGGGGGAGACCCAGTACTTC. Amino acid sequence: CATSDVTSGGETQYF.

This clone was observed a single time. The rearrangement uses TRBV12-1 and TRBJ1-1. TRBV12-1 is a known pseudogene. The CDR3 has 13 amino acids. CDR3 in amino acids: CASSFPVNTEAFF. The CDR3 coding sequence is TGTGCCAGCAGCTTTCCGGTGAACACTGAAGCTTTCTTT.

The chain links TRBV19 to TRBJ1-1; 9 positions match TRBD1. Germline assignment: CDR1 LNHDA and CDR2 SQIVND (reference sequence). Trimming removed 5 bases from V and 6 bases from J; junction bases left unmatched: 10. This CDR3 spans 15 amino acids. The CDR3 bases are TGTGCCAGTAGTGACAGGGGGTGGGTGACCGCTGAAGCTTTCTTT. This encodes CASSDRGWVTAEAFF. The variable domain in full, with the rest retrieved from reference TRBV19 and TRBJ1-1, is DGGITQSPKYLFRKEGQNVTLSCEQNLNHDAMYWYRQDPGQGLRLIYYSQIVNDFQKGDIAEGYSVSREKKESFPLTVTSAQKNPTAFYLCASSDRGWVTAEAFFGQGTRLTVV.

V usage is TRBV3-1 (or the pseudogene TRBV3-2) and J usage is TRBJ1-4; possible D gene TRBD1, 6 bases. V was cut by 4 bases and J by 8 bases, with 17 bases left in between. Germline-derived CDR1 and CDR2 are LGHDT and YNNKEL (reference sequence). This CDR3 is built from 15 residues. The CDR3 loop is CASSPALAGEEKLFF. CDR3 in DNA: TGTGCCAGCAGCCCCGCCCTGGCAGGGGAAGAAAAACTGTTTTTT.

This clone came up many times. V usage is TRBV5-1 and J usage is TRBJ2-3; 9 nucleotides align to TRBD2. The CDR3 totals 14 residues. The junction had 7 bases not matched to a gene; V was cut back by 7 bases and J by 4 bases. Per germline, CDR1 SGHRS and CDR2 YFSETQ. The CDR3 reads CASCLTSGSDTQYF. The CDR3 DNA reads TGCGCCAGCTGTCTGACTAGCGGTTCAGATACGCAGTATTTT. Full variable domain (remainder filled in from reference TRBV5-1 and TRBJ2-3): KAGVTQTPRYLIKTRGQQVTLSCSPISGHRSVSWYQQTPGQGLQFLFEYFSETQRNKGNFPGRFSGRQFSNSRSEMNVSTLELGDSALYLCASCLTSGSDTQYFGPGTRLTVL.

The chain employs TRBV7-2 and TRBJ1-1; TRBD1 is a possible D gene (6 bases). Deletions cut 2 bases from V and 1 base from J, with 11 bases between. Looked up from germline, CDR1 is SGHTA and CDR2 is FQGNSA. This CDR3 is 15 amino acids long. CDR3 sequence reads: CASSLQGIGNTEAFF. DNA of the CDR3: TGTGCCAGCAGCTTACAGGGGATAGGGAACACTGAAGCTTTCTTT.

CDR3 residues: CASNPARGTEAFF. The CDR3 bases are TGCGCCAGCAACCCGGCCCGGGGGACTGAAGCTTTCTTT. The J gene is TRBJ1-1, the V gene TRBV10-1; tentatively, D is TRBD1 (5 bases). The V end lost 7 bases, the J end lost 5 bases, and 14 bases lay between the germline ends. The CDR3 spans 13 residues. Germline CDR1 and CDR2: WNHNN and SYGVQD (reference sequence).

For this clone: This specimen includes other DNA sequences encoding the same CDR3. This chain joins TRBV28 and TRBJ2-1; 8 bases agree with TRBD1. Trimming took 6 bases from V and 4 from J; bases not matched to a gene: 5. The germline V gene encodes CDR1 MDHEN and CDR2 SYDVKM. CDR3 length equals 14 residues. The CDR3 loop reads CASSPGQAYNEQFF. The CDR3 bases are TGTGCCAGCAGCCCGGGACAGGCATACAATGAGCAGTTCTTC.

The chain recombines TRBV30 with TRBJ2-7; 9 positions agree with TRBD2. Germline-derived CDR1 and CDR2 are GTSNPN and SVGIG (reference sequence). The CDR3 is 14 amino acids. The ends lost 2 bases at V and 6 bases at J; junction bases unmatched: 8. CDR3 loop: CAWSSPGLAVEQYF. For the CDR3, the DNA is TGTGCCTGGAGTTCCCCGGGACTAGCTGTCGAGCAGTACTTC.

The chain recombines TRBV6-6 with TRBJ2-2, with D tentatively TRBD1 (6 bases). V lost 6 bases and J 0 bases, leaving 23 bases between the germline ends. CDR3 size: 19 residues. Germline values: CDR1 MNHNY, CDR2 SVGAGI (reference sequence). In nucleotides, the CDR3 is TGTGCCAGCAGCTACGAGACAGGAAACCTAATTACGAACACCGGGGAGCTGTTTTTT. Residues: CASSYETGNLITNTGELFF.

The V call is TRBV4-3, the J call TRBJ1-1; TRBD1 agrees at 7 bases. CDR3 length: 15 residues. V was clipped by 4 bases and J by 2 bases; unmatched bases: 7. Germline V gene data show CDR1 as LGHNA and CDR2 as YSLEER. The CDR3 DNA is TGCGCCAGCAGCCGTGCCGACAGGGACAACACTGAAGCTTTCTTT. This codes for CASSRADRDNTEAFF.

This clone was counted between two and nine times. CDR3: CSASLGGNYGYTF. CDR3 sequence (DNA): TGCAGTGCTAGTTTAGGGGGCAACTATGGCTACACCTTC. This chain uses TRBV20-1 with TRBJ1-2, with 7 bases matching TRBD1. CDR3 length: 13 residues. J gave up 2 bases and V 3 bases, and 3 bases lay outside the gene matches. CDR1 is DFQATT, CDR2 SNEGSKA, per germline (reference sequence).

V usage is TRBV7-9 and J usage is TRBJ2-5; possibly TRBD1 for D (6 bases). The CDR3 is 14 residues long. V was trimmed by 5 bases and J by 2 bases, leaving 12 bases between them. CDR1 is SEHNR and CDR2 is FQNEAQ in the germline V gene (reference sequence). The CDR3 loop reads CASSPTDSQETQYF. DNA for the CDR3: TGTGCCAGCAGCCCTACGGACAGTCAAGAGACCCAGTACTTC.

CDR3 DNA: TGTGCCAGCAGCAAATTCACCGGCGACACTAACTATGGCTACACCTTC. It encodes CASSKFTGDTNYGYTF. V gene TRBV21-1 combines with J gene TRBJ1-2; the listed D gene, TRBD1, was not tested against the DNA. TRBV21-1 is labeled a pseudogene. The CDR3 runs 16 residues.

The chain joins TRBV2 to TRBJ2-2; D may be TRBD2 (6 bases). CDR1 and CDR2 from the germline V gene are SNHLY and FYNNEI. Deletions cut 2 bases from V and 2 bases from J, with 18 bases between. This CDR3 contains 18 residues. The CDR3 DNA reads TGTGCCAGCAGTGAACGGGCGGGATTGGGGGGTAACACCGGGGAGCTGTTTTTT. Translated, it gives CASSERAGLGGNTGELFF.

The chain recombines TRBV3-1 (or the pseudogene TRBV3-2) with TRBJ2-7; perhaps TRBD1 as D (5 bases). The length of the CDR3 is 16 residues. Deletions cut 1 base from V and 0 bases from J, with 13 bases between. Germline V gene sequence: CDR1 LGHDT, CDR2 YNNKEL (reference sequence). DNA for the CDR3: TGTGCCAGCAGCCAAGCGGTTGACAGAAGCTCCTACGAGCAGTACTTC. This translates into CASSQAVDRSSYEQYF.

This clone was detected only once. The V gene is TRBV5-1, the J gene TRBJ1-1; TRBD1 matches 7 bases. The CDR3 loop spans 13 amino acids. The V and J ends lost 4 bases and 4 bases, in that order; junction bases with no gene match: 4. Germline V lookup: CDR1 SGHRS, CDR2 YFSETQ. CDR3 residues: CASSQTGITEAFF. The CDR3 bases are TGCGCCAGCAGCCAGACAGGGATCACTGAAGCTTTCTTT.

The gene calls are TRBV20-1 and TRBJ1-5; a possible D gene is TRBD1 (5 bases). Germline-derived CDR1 and CDR2 are DFQATT and SNEGSKA (reference sequence). The CDR3 covers 14 residues. Trimming stripped 3 bases from V and 4 bases from J, with 13 bases between. CDR3 sequence: CSASGGGKNQPQHF. The CDR3 DNA sequence: TGCAGTGCTAGTGGCGGGGGGAAGAATCAGCCCCAGCATTTT.

The chain joins TRBV6-2 or TRBV6-3 to TRBJ1-2, with 8 bases that match TRBD1. This CDR3 is 16 amino acids long. The germline V gene has CDR1 MNHEY and CDR2 SVGEGT. Trimming at V came to 4 bases and at J to 6 bases, leaving 13 bases not matched to a gene. The chain's CDR3 is CASSSRGSGGANGYTF. The CDR3 coding sequence is TGTGCCAGCAGTTCCCGGGGTTCAGGGGGCGCCAATGGCTACACCTTC.

The rearrangement uses TRBV19 and TRBJ1-6; 9 bases agree with TRBD1. The ends lost 10 bases at V and 5 bases at J; junction bases unmatched: 6. Germline lookup yields CDR1 LNHDA and CDR2 SQIVND (reference sequence). This CDR3 is built from 14 residues. CDR3: CATQDRGNNSPLHF. CDR3 DNA: TGTGCCACTCAAGACAGGGGGAATAATTCACCCCTCCACTTT.

CDR3 sequence reads: CASSYRGRPEAFF. In DNA, the CDR3 is TGTGCCAGCAGCTACAGAGGGAGGCCTGAAGCTTTCTTT. The chain joins TRBV7-2 to TRBJ1-1; D gene unclear. Trimming removed 4 bases from V and 6 bases from J, with 12 bases in between. The CDR3 is 13 amino acids. The V gene's germline CDR1 is SGHTA and CDR2 FQGNSA.

V usage is TRBV10-3 and J usage is TRBJ2-1, with D tentatively TRBD2 (6 bases). The length of the CDR3 is 13 residues. CDR1 and CDR2 from the germline V gene are ENHRY and SYGVKD. V was cut by 4 bases and J by 9 bases, with 13 bases left in between. In DNA form, the CDR3 reads TGTGCCATCAGTGGGAACGGGGGTCTTGAGCAGTTCTTC. Protein sequence: CAISGNGGLEQFF.

This chain links TRBV10-3 with TRBJ1-2, with D tentatively TRBD1 (6 bases). There are 13 residues in the CDR3. The ends were cut back, 3 bases at V and 7 bases at J, with 12 bases in the middle. Germline CDR1 reads ENHRY; CDR2 reads SYGVKD. Written as DNA, the CDR3 is TGTGCCATCAGTGAACCGACAGGTAGTGGCTACACCTTC. This gives the protein CAISEPTGSGYTF.

CDR3 DNA: TGTGCCAGCAGCTTGGGAGGGACAGGCAACTATGGCTACACCTTC. Residues: CASSLGGTGNYGYTF. J is TRBJ1-2 and V is TRBV5-5; 8 bases fit TRBD1. V was clipped by 0 bases and J by 2 bases; unmatched bases: 3. Per germline, CDR1 SGHKS and CDR2 YYEKEE (reference sequence). This CDR3 spans 15 amino acids.

Concerning this clone: A much larger clone differs from this one at a single base, so this may be a read error. This sample includes further DNA sequences coding for the same CDR3. In DNA form, the CDR3 reads TGTGCCAGCAGCTTAGGACAGGGGGTGAACACTGAAGCTTTCTTT. Amino acids: CASSLGQGVNTEAFF. The V gene is TRBV7-9, the J gene TRBJ1-1; TRBD1 agrees at 9 bases. Germline V gene sequence: CDR1 SEHNR, CDR2 FQNEAQ (reference sequence). After removal of 1 base from V and 0 bases from J, the junction contained 0 bases not matched to a gene. The CDR3 is 15 residues long.